These 10 T cell receptor beta chains originate from one sample sequenced in a study of technical replicates of blood from a few donors. Assay: immunoSEQ multiplex PCR; the TCRdb copy retains only in-frame clones and omits some. The sample records 95,000 or so clones, 85% to 95% being singletons. The sequenced sample consisted of T cells isolated from PBMCs. The receptor source for this set is a human donor in good health.

The chain employs TRBV7-2 and TRBJ2-3, with 7 bases identical to TRBD1. The junction had 12 bases not matched to a gene; V was cut back by 5 bases and J by 4 bases. Germline-derived CDR1 and CDR2 are SGHTA and FQGNSA. CDR3 length: 16 amino acids. CDR3 DNA sequence: TGTGCCAGCAGCAGAACCTGGGGACAGTTGCCAGATACGCAGTATTTT. It specifies CASSRTWGQLPDTQYF.

The chain recombines TRBV7-3 with TRBJ2-1; TRBD2 aligns across 7 bases. Germline CDR1 and CDR2: SGHTA and FQGTGA. The ends lost 3 bases at V and 5 bases at J; junction bases unmatched: 10. CDR3 length equals 16 residues. CDR3 bases: TGTGCCAGCAGCTTGGTCAAAGCGGGACCAAACAATGAGCAGTTCTTC. It specifies CASSLVKAGPNNEQFF.

The CDR3 coding sequence is TGTGCCAGCAGCTTAACGTCGATTCTCGGACTAGCGGCCTACAATGAGCAGTTCTTC. The encoded protein is CASSLTSILGLAAYNEQFF. The chain combines TRBV7-3 with TRBJ2-1; 10 nucleotides line up with TRBD2. The CDR3 is 19 residues long. The germline CDR1 and CDR2 sequences are SGHTA and FQGTGA. The V and J ends lost 0 bases and 2 bases, in that order; junction bases with no gene match: 10.

V and J are TRBV9 and TRBJ2-2; 10 bases agree with TRBD1. This CDR3 region has 17 residues. J was trimmed by 2 bases and V by 0 bases; bases with no gene match: 4. Germline V CDR1 and CDR2: SGDLS, YYNGEE. The CDR3 reads CASSVERDRGNTGELFF. The DNA for the CDR3 is TGTGCCAGCAGCGTAGAAAGGGACAGGGGTAACACCGGGGAGCTGTTTTTT.

The V and J genes are TRBV11-2 and TRBJ2-1; 15 nucleotides match TRBD2. V gave up 4 bases and J gave up 9 bases; unmatched junction bases: 4. Germline V gives CDR1 SGHAT, CDR2 FQNNGV. The CDR3 totals 15 residues. CDR3 DNA: TGTGCCAGCAGCTATGGACTAGCGGGAGGGTCTGAGCAGTTCTTC. Translation: CASSYGLAGGSEQFF.

V is TRBV7-9 and J is TRBJ2-3; TRBD2 aligns across 11 bases. After removal of 5 bases from V and 5 bases from J, the junction contained 9 bases not matched to a gene. CDR1 and CDR2 from the germline V gene are SEHNR and FQNEAQ (reference sequence). This CDR3 spans 16 amino acids. The CDR3 region has the DNA TGTGCCAGCAGCCAGAGACTAGCGGGAAAGGAAGATACGCAGTATTTT. Residues: CASSQRLAGKEDTQYF.

The chain employs TRBV9 and TRBJ1-4, with D possibly TRBD1 on 6 matching bases. The CDR3 spans 15 residues. The germline V and J ends were trimmed by 0 bases and 0 bases, with 6 bases remaining between them. Germline values: CDR1 SGDLS, CDR2 YYNGEE. The CDR3 nucleotides are TGTGCCAGCAGCGTAGGGACAGCAACTAATGAAAAACTGTTTTTT. This sequence encodes CASSVGTATNEKLFF.

This rearrangement joins TRBV9 to TRBJ1-1; 9 positions match TRBD1. Germline loops: CDR1 SGDLS, CDR2 YYNGEE. The CDR3 covers 13 residues. V lost 0 bases, J lost 9 bases, and 3 bases stayed unmatched. The CDR3 protein is CASSVEQGAKAFF. The CDR3 DNA is TGTGCCAGCAGCGTAGAACAGGGGGCTAAAGCTTTCTTT.

The J gene is TRBJ2-1, the V gene TRBV2; 7 bases match TRBD2. Germline values: CDR1 SNHLY, CDR2 FYNNEI. V was pared by 7 bases and J by 8 bases, with 11 bases of the junction left unmatched. The CDR3 runs 14 residues. The CDR3 sequence: CASIGGSVGDEQFF. CDR3 sequence (DNA): TGTGCCAGCATTGGCGGGAGTGTGGGAGATGAGCAGTTCTTC.

This chain's CDR3 is CASSEYRGGANEKLFF. The DNA of the CDR3 is TGTGCCAGCAGTGAATATAGAGGGGGCGCCAATGAAAAACTGTTTTTT. This chain uses TRBV25-1 with TRBJ1-4; TRBD1 matches 7 bases. The CDR3 sequence is 16 residues long. The V and J ends lost 0 bases and 5 bases, in that order; junction bases with no gene match: 6. Germline V gene data show CDR1 as MGHDK and CDR2 as SYGVNS.